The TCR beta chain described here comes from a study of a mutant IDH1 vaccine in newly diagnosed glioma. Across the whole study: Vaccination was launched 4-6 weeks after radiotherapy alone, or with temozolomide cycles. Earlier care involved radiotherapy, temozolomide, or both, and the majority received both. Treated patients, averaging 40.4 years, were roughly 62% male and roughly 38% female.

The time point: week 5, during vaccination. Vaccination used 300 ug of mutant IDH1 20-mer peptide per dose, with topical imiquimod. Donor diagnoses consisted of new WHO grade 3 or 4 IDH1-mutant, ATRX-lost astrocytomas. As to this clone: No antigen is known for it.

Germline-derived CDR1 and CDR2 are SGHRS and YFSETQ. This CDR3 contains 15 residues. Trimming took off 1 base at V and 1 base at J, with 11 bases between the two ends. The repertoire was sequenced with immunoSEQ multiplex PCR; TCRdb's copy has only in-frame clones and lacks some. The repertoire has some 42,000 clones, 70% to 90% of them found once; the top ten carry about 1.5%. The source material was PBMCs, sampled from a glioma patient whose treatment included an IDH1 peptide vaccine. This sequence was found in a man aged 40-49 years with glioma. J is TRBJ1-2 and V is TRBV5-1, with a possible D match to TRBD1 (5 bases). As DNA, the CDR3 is TGCGCCAGCAGCTTGTCCGGGACTGGTAACTATGGCTACACCTTC. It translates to CASSLSGTGNYGYTF.